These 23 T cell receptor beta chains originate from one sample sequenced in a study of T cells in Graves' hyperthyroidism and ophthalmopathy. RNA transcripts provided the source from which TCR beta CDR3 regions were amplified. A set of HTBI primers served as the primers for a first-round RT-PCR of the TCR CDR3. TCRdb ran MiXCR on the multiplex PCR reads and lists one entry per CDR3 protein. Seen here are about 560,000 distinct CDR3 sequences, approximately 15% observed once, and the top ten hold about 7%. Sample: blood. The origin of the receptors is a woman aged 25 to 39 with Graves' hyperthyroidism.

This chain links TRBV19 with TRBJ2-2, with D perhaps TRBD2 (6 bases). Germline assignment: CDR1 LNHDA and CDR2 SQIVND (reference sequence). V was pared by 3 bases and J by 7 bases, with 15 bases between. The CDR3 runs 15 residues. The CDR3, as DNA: TGTGCCAGTAGTATCTCTACGGGAGAGCACGGGGAGCTGTTTTTT. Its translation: CASSISTGEHGELFF.

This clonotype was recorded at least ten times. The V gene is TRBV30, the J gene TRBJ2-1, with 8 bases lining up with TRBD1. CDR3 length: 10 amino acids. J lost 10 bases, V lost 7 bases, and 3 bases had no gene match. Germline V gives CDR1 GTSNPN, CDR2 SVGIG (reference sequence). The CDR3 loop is CASTGGEQFF. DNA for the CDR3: TGTGCCTCAACAGGGGGAGAGCAGTTCTTC.

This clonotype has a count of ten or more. The CDR3 sequence: CASPYSGNPYEQYF. The CDR3 DNA sequence: TGCGCCAGCCCGTATAGCGGGAACCCCTACGAGCAGTACTTC. The rearrangement uses TRBV10-1 and TRBJ2-7; TRBD2 matches 8 bases. CDR1 is WNHNN and CDR2 is SYGVQD in the germline V gene (reference sequence). The CDR3 length is 14 residues. V gave up 8 bases and J gave up 2 bases; unmatched junction bases: 8.

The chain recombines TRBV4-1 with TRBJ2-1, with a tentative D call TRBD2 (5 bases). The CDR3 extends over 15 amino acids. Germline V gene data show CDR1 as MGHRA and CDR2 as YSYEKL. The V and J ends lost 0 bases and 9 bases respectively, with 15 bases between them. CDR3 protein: CASSQDEVSGIEQFF. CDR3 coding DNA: TGCGCCAGCAGCCAAGATGAGGTCTCGGGGATTGAGCAGTTCTTC.

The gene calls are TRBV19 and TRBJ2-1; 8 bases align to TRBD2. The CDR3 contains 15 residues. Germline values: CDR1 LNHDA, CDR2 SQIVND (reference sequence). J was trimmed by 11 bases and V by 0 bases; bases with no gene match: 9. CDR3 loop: CASSIDNTSGDKQFF. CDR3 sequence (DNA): TGTGCCAGTAGTATAGATAATACTAGCGGAGACAAGCAGTTCTTC.

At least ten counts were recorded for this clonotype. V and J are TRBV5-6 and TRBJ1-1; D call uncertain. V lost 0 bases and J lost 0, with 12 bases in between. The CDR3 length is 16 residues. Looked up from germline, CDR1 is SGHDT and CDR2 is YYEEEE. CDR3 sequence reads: CASSLGPVFMNTEAFF. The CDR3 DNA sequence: TGTGCCAGCAGCTTGGGTCCAGTTTTCATGAACACTGAAGCTTTCTTT.

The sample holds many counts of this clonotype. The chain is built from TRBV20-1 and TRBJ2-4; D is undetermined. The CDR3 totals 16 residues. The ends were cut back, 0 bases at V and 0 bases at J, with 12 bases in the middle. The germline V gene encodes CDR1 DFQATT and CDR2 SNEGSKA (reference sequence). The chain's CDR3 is CSARDLSDSAKNIQYF. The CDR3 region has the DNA TGCAGTGCTAGAGATTTGAGCGATTCAGCCAAAAACATTCAGTACTTC.

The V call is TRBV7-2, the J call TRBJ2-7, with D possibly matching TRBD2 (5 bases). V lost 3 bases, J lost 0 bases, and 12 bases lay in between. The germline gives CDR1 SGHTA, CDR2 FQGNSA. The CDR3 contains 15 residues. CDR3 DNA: TGTGCCAGCAGCTTCTATCGGGGAATCTCCTACGAGCAGTACTTC. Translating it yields CASSFYRGISYEQYF.

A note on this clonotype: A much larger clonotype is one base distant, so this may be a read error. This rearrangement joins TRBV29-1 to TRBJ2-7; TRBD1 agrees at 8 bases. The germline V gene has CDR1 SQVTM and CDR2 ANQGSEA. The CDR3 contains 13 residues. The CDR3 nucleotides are TGCAGCGTAGGACAGGGAGTCCGTTACGAGCGGTACTTC. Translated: CSVGQGVRYERYF.

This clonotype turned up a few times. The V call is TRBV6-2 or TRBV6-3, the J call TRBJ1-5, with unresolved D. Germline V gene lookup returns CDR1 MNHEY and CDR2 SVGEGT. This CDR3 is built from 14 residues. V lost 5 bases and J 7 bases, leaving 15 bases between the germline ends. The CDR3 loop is CASSHLWEGQPQHF. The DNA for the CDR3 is TGTGCCAGCAGTCACCTGTGGGAGGGCCAGCCCCAGCATTTT.

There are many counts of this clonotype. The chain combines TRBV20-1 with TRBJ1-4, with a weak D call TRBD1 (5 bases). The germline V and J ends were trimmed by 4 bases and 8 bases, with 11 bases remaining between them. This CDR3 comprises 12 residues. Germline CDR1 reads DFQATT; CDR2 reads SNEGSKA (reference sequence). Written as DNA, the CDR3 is TGCAGTGCTACCTCGAGGGGCGAAAAACTGTTTTTT. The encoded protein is CSATSRGEKLFF.

CDR3 sequence (DNA): TGTGCCAGTAGTTGGGGGACAGCTGAAGCTTTCTTT. Its protein is CASSWGTAEAFF. The chain has TRBV19 and TRBJ1-1, with TRBD1 matching 7 bases. This CDR3 contains 12 residues. The germline gives CDR1 LNHDA, CDR2 SQIVND (reference sequence). Trimming at V came to 5 bases and at J to 6 bases, leaving 3 bases not matched to a gene.

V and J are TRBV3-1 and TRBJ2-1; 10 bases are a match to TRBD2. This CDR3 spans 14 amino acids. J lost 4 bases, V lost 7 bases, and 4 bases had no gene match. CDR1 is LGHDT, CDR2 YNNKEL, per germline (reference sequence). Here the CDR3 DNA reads TGTGCCAGCACCTCTAGCGGGAGTTACAATGAGCAGTTCTTC. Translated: CASTSSGSYNEQFF.

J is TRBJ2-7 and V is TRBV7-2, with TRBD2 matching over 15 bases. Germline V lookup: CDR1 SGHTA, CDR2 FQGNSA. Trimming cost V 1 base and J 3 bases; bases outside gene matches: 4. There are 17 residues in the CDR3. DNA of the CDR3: TGTGCCAGCAGCTTAGGACGGACTAGCGGGAGGGGCTACGAGCAGTACTTC. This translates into CASSLGRTSGRGYEQYF.

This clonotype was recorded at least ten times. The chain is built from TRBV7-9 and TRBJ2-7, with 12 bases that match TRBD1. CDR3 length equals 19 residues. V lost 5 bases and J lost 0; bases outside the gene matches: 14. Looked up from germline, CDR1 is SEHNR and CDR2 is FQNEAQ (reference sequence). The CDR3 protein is CASSTSTGTGGYSSYEQYF. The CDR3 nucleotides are TGTGCCAGCAGCACCTCCACCGGGACAGGGGGCTATTCCTCCTACGAGCAGTACTTC.

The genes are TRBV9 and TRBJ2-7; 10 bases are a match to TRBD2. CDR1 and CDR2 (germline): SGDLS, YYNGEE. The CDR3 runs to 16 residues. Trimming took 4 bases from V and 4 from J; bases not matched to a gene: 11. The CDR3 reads CASSPRTSGPPYEQYF. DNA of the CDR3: TGTGCCAGCAGCCCGCGGACTAGCGGACCACCGTACGAGCAGTACTTC.

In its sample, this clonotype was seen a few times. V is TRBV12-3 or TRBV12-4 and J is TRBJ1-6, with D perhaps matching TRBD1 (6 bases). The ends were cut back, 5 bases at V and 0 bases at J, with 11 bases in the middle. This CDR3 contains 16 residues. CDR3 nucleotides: TGTGCCAGCAGTCCGCGAGGGGGCTCCTATAATTCACCCCTCCACTTT. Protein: CASSPRGGSYNSPLHF.

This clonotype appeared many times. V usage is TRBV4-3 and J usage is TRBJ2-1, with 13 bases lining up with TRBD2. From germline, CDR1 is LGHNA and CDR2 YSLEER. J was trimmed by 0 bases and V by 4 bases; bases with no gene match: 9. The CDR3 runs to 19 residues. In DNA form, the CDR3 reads TGCGCCAGCAGCCTTGGACTAGCGGGAGTCTCCAGCTCCTACAATGAGCAGTTCTTC. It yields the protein CASSLGLAGVSSSYNEQFF.

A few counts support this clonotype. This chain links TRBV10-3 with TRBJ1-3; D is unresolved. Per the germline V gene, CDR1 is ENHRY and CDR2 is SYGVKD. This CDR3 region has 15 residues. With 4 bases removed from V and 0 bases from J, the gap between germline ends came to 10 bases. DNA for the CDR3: TGTGCCATCAGTGGAGACAAGTCCTCTGGAAACACCATATATTTT. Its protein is CAISGDKSSGNTIYF.

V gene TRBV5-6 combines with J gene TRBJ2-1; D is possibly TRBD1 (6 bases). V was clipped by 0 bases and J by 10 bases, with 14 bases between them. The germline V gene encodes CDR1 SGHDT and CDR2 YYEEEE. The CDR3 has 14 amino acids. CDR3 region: CASSLAGRGYEQFF. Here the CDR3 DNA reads TGTGCCAGCAGCTTGGCCGGCAGGGGTTACGAGCAGTTCTTC.

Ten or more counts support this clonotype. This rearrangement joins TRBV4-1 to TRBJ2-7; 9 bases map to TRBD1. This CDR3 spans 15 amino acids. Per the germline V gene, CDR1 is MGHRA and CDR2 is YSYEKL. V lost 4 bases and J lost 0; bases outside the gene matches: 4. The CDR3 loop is CASSRGQGSSYEQYF. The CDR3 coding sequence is TGCGCCAGCAGCCGAGGACAGGGGTCCTCCTACGAGCAGTACTTC.

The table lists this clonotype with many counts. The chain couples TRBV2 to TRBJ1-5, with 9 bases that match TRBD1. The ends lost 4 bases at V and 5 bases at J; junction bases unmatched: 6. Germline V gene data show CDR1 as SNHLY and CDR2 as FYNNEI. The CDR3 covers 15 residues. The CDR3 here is CASSARDRADQPQHF. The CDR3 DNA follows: TGTGCCAGCAGTGCGAGGGACAGGGCCGATCAGCCCCAGCATTTT.

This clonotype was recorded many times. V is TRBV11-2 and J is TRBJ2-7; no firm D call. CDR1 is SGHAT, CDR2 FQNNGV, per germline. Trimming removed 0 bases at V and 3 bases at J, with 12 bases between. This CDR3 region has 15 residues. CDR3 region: CASSLDGKMSYEQYF. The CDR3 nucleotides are TGTGCCAGCAGCTTAGATGGTAAGATGAGCTACGAGCAGTACTTC.